One and the same sample provided the 30 T cell receptor beta chains below, sequenced in a study of sequential checkpoint blockade in melanoma. Specified treatment: randomized to nivolumab then ipilimumab (arm A) or the reverse (arm B). Libraries were prepared by immunoSEQ multiplex PCR; TCRdb keeps only in-frame clonotypes and omits some of them. The sample records fewer than 15,000 clones, roughly 82% being singletons. The sequencing used CD8+ T cells sorted from blood (inferred from file names), collected from a patient given nivolumab and ipilimumab in sequence. The receptors were sampled from a human donor with melanoma.

The J gene is TRBJ2-1, the V gene TRBV5-4; 7 bases map to TRBD2. Trimming cost V 3 bases and J 9 bases; bases outside gene matches: 3. Germline V lookup: CDR1 SGHNT, CDR2 YYREEE (reference sequence). The CDR3 length is 12 residues. The CDR3: CASSWEGPEQFF. The DNA of the CDR3 is TGTGCCAGCAGCTGGGAGGGGCCTGAGCAGTTCTTC.

The genes are TRBV25-1 and TRBJ1-2, with TRBD1 identical over 10 bases. The germline V gene has CDR1 MGHDK and CDR2 SYGVNS. V lost 7 bases, J lost 4 bases, and 15 bases stayed unmatched. This CDR3 has 17 amino acids. In DNA form, the CDR3 reads TGTGCCAGCACCCCGACAGGGGGCTACTCAATTCTCTATGGCTACACCTTC. Residues: CASTPTGGYSILYGYTF.

The chain recombines TRBV4-3 with TRBJ2-2, with TRBD2 matching over 10 bases. Germline V gene lookup returns CDR1 LGHNA and CDR2 YSLEER. The trim removed 1 base at V and 5 bases at J, leaving 7 bases unmatched. This CDR3 region has 17 residues. The CDR3 nucleotides are TGCGCCAGCAGCCAAGGTGCAGGACTAGCGGCTACCGGGGAGCTGTTTTTT. The encoded protein is CASSQGAGLAATGELFF.

The chain is built from TRBV7-2 and TRBJ2-7; a possible D gene is TRBD2 (6 bases). CDR3 length equals 15 residues. Germline V gene lookup returns CDR1 SGHTA and CDR2 FQGNSA. V was clipped by 2 bases and J by 1 base, with 12 bases between them. The DNA of the CDR3 is TGTGCCAGCAGCTTACCCGGGAGCACGTCCTACGAGCAGTACTTC. This codes for CASSLPGSTSYEQYF.

The V call is TRBV2, the J call TRBJ2-7; 9 nucleotides align to TRBD1. V was clipped by 2 bases and J by 3 bases; unmatched bases: 5. This CDR3 spans 15 amino acids. Germline V gene lookup returns CDR1 SNHLY and CDR2 FYNNEI. CDR3 region: CASSERGQGNYEQYF. CDR3 in DNA: TGTGCCAGCAGTGAAAGGGGACAGGGAAACTACGAGCAGTACTTC.

V and J are TRBV9 and TRBJ2-2, with D unresolved. The V end lost 4 bases, the J end lost 4 bases, and 11 bases lay between the germline ends. Germline V gene data show CDR1 as SGDLS and CDR2 as YYNGEE. This CDR3 region has 14 residues. CDR3 region: CASSFANPTGELFF. The CDR3 DNA follows: TGTGCCAGCAGCTTCGCGAACCCCACCGGGGAGCTGTTTTTT.

J is TRBJ2-1 and V is TRBV27, with a weak D call TRBD2 (5 bases). Trimming took 5 bases from V and 10 from J, leaving 18 bases between them. CDR3 length: 14 residues. Germline V gives CDR1 MNHEY, CDR2 SMNVEV (reference sequence). The DNA of the CDR3 is TGTGCCAGCAGTGGTGACGGACGCCGCGGGGAGCAGTTCTTC. Its translation: CASSGDGRRGEQFF.

This clone is deemed large. The chain links TRBV27 to TRBJ1-2; D is perhaps TRBD1 (5 bases). Trimming left V 2 bases short and J 8 bases short, with 15 bases between. Germline CDR1 MNHEY, CDR2 SMNVEV (reference sequence). The CDR3 totals 14 residues. CDR3 in DNA: TGTGCCAGCAGTTTAAGCTCAGGGTACTTGGGCTACACCTTC. Translation: CASSLSSGYLGYTF.

The rearrangement uses TRBV28 and TRBJ2-6, with TRBD1 matching over 9 bases. The ends lost 5 bases at V and 2 bases at J; junction bases unmatched: 10. Germline CDR1 and CDR2: MDHEN and SYDVKM. This CDR3 has 18 residues. CDR3 region: CASSKDPGQGPGANVLTF. The CDR3 DNA reads as TGTGCCAGCAGTAAAGATCCGGGACAGGGCCCTGGGGCCAACGTCCTGACTTTC.

This chain joins TRBV7-9 and TRBJ2-7; 7 bases align to TRBD2. V dropped 5 bases and J dropped 1; count of bases not matched to a gene: 8. This CDR3 comprises 15 residues. Germline CDR1 is SEHNR and CDR2 is FQNEAQ (reference sequence). The CDR3 region has the DNA TGTGCCAGCAGCGCATCGACTAGCCGATCCTACGAGCAGTACTTC. Translation gives CASSASTSRSYEQYF.

In its sample, this clone was seen a few times. This rearrangement joins TRBV4-1 to TRBJ1-5; the D is unclear. V gave up 1 base and J gave up 2 bases, with 12 bases separating them. Germline CDR1 reads MGHRA; CDR2 reads YSYEKL. CDR3 length: 16 residues. This CDR3 reads CASSQGLEGRNQPQHF. The CDR3 DNA sequence: TGCGCCAGCAGCCAAGGGTTAGAGGGCCGCAATCAGCCCCAGCATTTT.

Sample share makes this clone medium-sized (0.01 to 0.1%). Here the CDR3 reads CASSLEQYYGYTF. The DNA for the CDR3 is TGTGCCAGCAGCTTGGAACAGTACTATGGCTACACCTTC. This chain links TRBV5-6 with TRBJ1-2, with unresolved D. The CDR3 spans 13 residues. Germline CDR1 and CDR2: SGHDT and YYEEEE. V lost 0 bases and J lost 3, with 6 bases in between.

The genes are TRBV10-2 and TRBJ1-5, with TRBD1 matching 7 bases. Germline V gives CDR1 WSHSY, CDR2 SAAADI. The trim removed 5 bases at V and 8 bases at J, leaving 6 bases unmatched. This CDR3 region has 13 residues. For the CDR3, the DNA is TGCGCCAGCAGTAGACAGGGTACGGAGCCCCAGCATTTT. Translating gives CASSRQGTEPQHF.

Here the CDR3 DNA reads TGTGCCAGCAGTTCGGTGAGCTCCTACAATGAGCAGTTCTTC. Translating gives CASSSVSSYNEQFF. The chain has TRBV27 and TRBJ2-1; the D is unclear. The CDR3 is 14 amino acids. V was cut by 4 bases and J by 0 bases, with 7 bases left in between. Germline V gives CDR1 MNHEY, CDR2 SMNVEV (reference sequence).

The genes are TRBV10-3 and TRBJ2-7; the match to TRBD2 covers 11 bases. This CDR3 is built from 16 residues. Trimming at V came to 5 bases and at J to 7 bases, leaving 13 bases not matched to a gene. Looked up from germline, CDR1 is ENHRY and CDR2 is SYGVKD. CDR3 residues: CAISPLGVAGGREQYF. The DNA for the CDR3 is TGTGCCATCAGTCCCCTGGGGGTAGCGGGGGGGCGGGAGCAGTACTTC.

V gene TRBV27 combines with J gene TRBJ2-7, with D possibly matching TRBD2 (5 bases). The CDR3 is 15 amino acids. Germline-derived CDR1 and CDR2 are MNHEY and SMNVEV (reference sequence). With 6 bases removed from V and 6 bases from J, the gap between germline ends came to 21 bases. Written as DNA, the CDR3 is TGTGCCAGCAGCCGCGGGTCGGGCTTTTCAGCCGAGCAGTACTTC. Its translation: CASSRGSGFSAEQYF.

The chain couples TRBV19 to TRBJ1-5; possibly TRBD1 for D (5 bases). Germline V lookup: CDR1 LNHDA, CDR2 SQIVND (reference sequence). The CDR3 extends over 13 amino acids. V shed 5 bases and J shed 3 bases, with 8 bases lying between them. The CDR3 here is CASSGGYNQPQHF. The CDR3 DNA is TGTGCCAGTAGTGGGGGGTACAATCAGCCCCAGCATTTT. The full variable domain, in which reference TRBV19 and TRBJ1-5 provide the parts outside the CDR3, is DGGITQSPKYLFRKEGQNVTLSCEQNLNHDAMYWYRQDPGQGLRLIYYSQIVNDFQKGDIAEGYSVSREKKESFPLTVTSAQKNPTAFYLCASSGGYNQPQHFGDGTRLSIL.

This chain links TRBV7-8 with TRBJ2-5; possible D gene TRBD1, 6 bases. This CDR3 is built from 14 residues. CDR1 is SGHVS, CDR2 FQNEAQ, per germline. The V gene lost 4 bases and the J gene lost 3 bases, with 12 bases spanning the gap. The DNA for the CDR3 is TGTGCCAGCAGCTCCGGGACAAGGAAAGAGACCCAGTACTTC. Residues: CASSSGTRKETQYF.

The CDR3 protein is CASSYDGGGYEQYF. CDR3 nucleotide sequence: TGTGCCAGCAGCTACGACGGGGGGGGCTACGAGCAGTACTTC. V gene TRBV7-3 combines with J gene TRBJ2-7, with 8 bases identical to TRBD2. CDR1 is SGHTA, CDR2 FQGTGA, per germline. With 4 bases clipped from V and 3 bases from J, the junction kept 5 bases outside the gene matches. The CDR3 is made up of 14 amino acids.

This clone was counted a single time. The chain links TRBV9 to TRBJ1-1, with 7 positions matching TRBD1. Germline trimming cut 4 bases from V and 1 base from J; bases unmatched to any gene: 10. The CDR3 has 16 residues. CDR1 is SGDLS and CDR2 is YYNGEE in the germline V gene. This CDR3 is CASSIGTAVGNTEAFF. CDR3 DNA sequence: TGTGCCAGCAGCATAGGGACAGCGGTAGGGAACACTGAAGCTTTCTTT. Complete variable domain (other parts from reference TRBV9 and TRBJ1-1): DSGVTQTPKHLITATGQRVTLRCSPRSGDLSVYWYQQSLDQGLQFLIQYYNGEERAKGNILERFSAQQFPDLHSELNLSSLELGDSALYFCASSIGTAVGNTEAFFGQGTRLTVV.

The J gene is TRBJ1-5, the V gene TRBV27; a possible D gene is TRBD1 (6 bases). CDR3 length: 14 residues. Germline values: CDR1 MNHEY, CDR2 SMNVEV (reference sequence). The V and J ends lost 8 bases and 8 bases respectively, with 19 bases between them. The CDR3 loop is CASSGFGRGEPQHF. The CDR3 DNA follows: TGTGCCAGCTCTGGTTTCGGCAGGGGCGAGCCCCAGCATTTT.

The rearrangement links TRBV13 to TRBJ2-7; the D gene is possibly TRBD2 (5 bases). CDR1 and CDR2 from the germline V gene are PRHDT and FYEKMQ (reference sequence). Deletions cut 4 bases from V and 3 bases from J, with 13 bases between. The CDR3 length is 14 residues. The CDR3 spells CASSYPTEVYEQYF. The CDR3 coding sequence is TGTGCCAGCAGCTACCCCACGGAGGTCTACGAGCAGTACTTC.

The chain combines TRBV21-1 with TRBJ2-7; the table's TRBD1 call for D was not verified on the DNA. TRBV21-1 is shown as a pseudogene. This CDR3 is 18 amino acids long. CDR3 amino acids: CASSKGGNRDRDTYEQYF. CDR3 in DNA: TGTGCCAGCAGCAAAGGAGGGAACCGGGACAGGGATACCTACGAGCAGTACTTC.

This clone appeared a single time. V usage is TRBV9 and J usage is TRBJ2-7; TRBD2 matches at 9 bases. The germline CDR1 and CDR2 sequences are SGDLS and YYNGEE. This CDR3 has 13 amino acids. Losses at the gene ends were 3 bases for V and 2 bases for J; bases not matched to a gene: 0. CDR3 DNA sequence: TGTGCCAGCAGCGGGACTAGCGCCTACGAGCAGTACTTC. Residues: CASSGTSAYEQYF. Full variable domain (missing parts from reference TRBV9 and TRBJ2-7): DSGVTQTPKHLITATGQRVTLRCSPRSGDLSVYWYQQSLDQGLQFLIQYYNGEERAKGNILERFSAQQFPDLHSELNLSSLELGDSALYFCASSGTSAYEQYFGPGTRLTVT.

The chain joins TRBV2 to TRBJ2-7, with D possibly being TRBD2 (6 bases). V shed 7 bases and J shed 3 bases, with 13 bases lying between them. CDR1 and CDR2 from the germline V gene are SNHLY and FYNNEI. The CDR3 totals 13 residues. Here the CDR3 DNA reads TGTGCCAGCACTTTGGGGGGTAGCTACGAGCAGTACTTC. Protein sequence: CASTLGGSYEQYF.

This chain joins TRBV29-1 and TRBJ1-1, with unresolved D. The CDR3 consists of 14 residues. CDR1 is SQVTM and CDR2 is ANQGSEA in the germline V gene. The germline V and J ends were trimmed by 4 bases and 2 bases, with 14 bases remaining between them. CDR3 in DNA: TGCAGCGTTGGACTACCTTCGATCAACACTGAAGCTTTCTTT. Protein sequence: CSVGLPSINTEAFF.

The rearrangement uses TRBV18 and TRBJ2-1; TRBD2 is a possible D gene (7 bases). Germline V gene sequence: CDR1 KGHSH, CDR2 LQKENI. With 3 bases removed from V and 3 bases from J, the gap between germline ends came to 12 bases. The CDR3 has 15 amino acids. Written as DNA, the CDR3 is TGTGCCAGCTCACCGGGGGGGGCAGGCTACAATGAGCAGTTCTTC. Translating it yields CASSPGGAGYNEQFF.

This chain connects TRBV9 to TRBJ2-1, with TRBD2 matching over 9 bases. Germline V gene sequence: CDR1 SGDLS, CDR2 YYNGEE. There are 14 residues in the CDR3. V lost 4 bases and J lost 8; bases outside the gene matches: 7. CDR3 bases: TGTGCCAGCAGCCTTAGCGGGAGATTAGATGAGCAGTTCTTC. Encoded protein: CASSLSGRLDEQFF.

V usage is TRBV6-5 and J usage is TRBJ2-1; 9 nucleotides match TRBD1. After removal of 0 bases from V and 5 bases from J, the junction contained 2 bases not matched to a gene. CDR1 and CDR2 (germline): MNHEY, SVGAGI. This CDR3 is 15 amino acids long. CDR3 residues: CASSYSYRGHNEQFF. DNA for the CDR3: TGTGCCAGCAGTTACTCGTACAGGGGGCACAATGAGCAGTTCTTC.

The V gene is TRBV9, the J gene TRBJ1-1; no clear D. The germline V and J ends were trimmed by 10 bases and 2 bases, with 18 bases remaining between them. Germline-derived CDR1 and CDR2 are SGDLS and YYNGEE. This CDR3 has 14 amino acids. DNA of the CDR3: TGTGCCGGCCCCGTGGAGGACGTCAACACTGAAGCTTTCTTT. Amino acids: CAGPVEDVNTEAFF.